A single sample is the source of the 4 T cell receptor beta chains below, sequenced in a study of T cell repertoires in cytomegalovirus infection. TCRdb itself ran the reads through MiXCR, one entry per CDR3 protein. The data hold around 310,000 distinct CDR3 sequences, with 17% observed a single time. Input material: PBMCs. The receptors originated from a human donor in good health (CMV status not recorded). Some clones in this sample may be carry-over from other donors' samples.

This clonotype was picked up a small number of times. This chain links TRBV28 with TRBJ1-5; tentatively, D is TRBD1 (6 bases). This CDR3 region has 14 residues. Germline CDR1 MDHEN, CDR2 SYDVKM. Deletions cut 6 bases from V and 4 bases from J, with 13 bases between. In nucleotides, the CDR3 is TGTGCCAGCAGACGAGGACAGTTAAATCAGCCCCAGCATTTT. It encodes CASRRGQLNQPQHF.

The genes are TRBV10-3 and TRBJ1-1; perhaps TRBD1 as D (5 bases). Trimming pared 6 bases from V and 2 bases from J, leaving 10 bases between. CDR3 size: 13 residues. Germline CDR1 and CDR2: ENHRY and SYGVKD. CDR3 protein: CAIRGTENTEAFF. For the CDR3, the DNA is TGTGCCATCAGGGGGACTGAAAACACTGAAGCTTTCTTT.

This clonotype appeared many times. The V call is TRBV18, the J call TRBJ1-1; the D is unclear. Germline loops: CDR1 KGHSH, CDR2 LQKENI. V lost 3 bases to trimming and J lost 3 bases, with 8 bases between them. The CDR3 length is 13 residues. The CDR3 nucleotides are TGTGCCAGCTCACCCTCGCGAGACACTGAAGCTTTCTTT. Translated, it gives CASSPSRDTEAFF. Variable domain in full (rest from reference TRBV18 and TRBJ1-1): NAGVMQNPRHLVRRRGQEARLRCSPMKGHSHVYWYRQLPEEGLKFMVYLQKENIIDESGMPKERFSAEFPKEGPSILRIQQVVRGDSAAYFCASSPSRDTEAFFGQGTRLTVV.

The table lists this clonotype with many counts. The chain uses TRBV6-1 and TRBJ1-1; TRBD1 matches at 10 bases. V lost 6 bases and J lost 3; bases outside the gene matches: 7. The CDR3 sequence is 15 residues long. CDR1 and CDR2 from the germline V gene are MNHNS and SASEGT. The CDR3 DNA reads TGTGCCAGCAGCCGTCGGACAGGGGGGGACACTGAAGCTTTCTTT. It is translated as CASSRRTGGDTEAFF.